The 18 T cell receptor beta chains below all came from one sample that was sequenced in a study of blood T cell repertoires in COVID-19. Here immunoSEQ multiplex PCR was the method, and the copy in TCRdb shows in-frame clones only, minus some. The table shows approximately 150,000 clones, with roughly 90% occurring only once. Sequences were obtained from peripheral blood. These TCRs come from a woman in her fifties or sixties with acute or convalescent COVID-19.

The chain employs TRBV3-1 (or the pseudogene TRBV3-2) and TRBJ1-2; 8 positions match TRBD1. J gave up 4 bases and V 4 bases, and 11 bases lay outside the gene matches. CDR1 LGHDT and CDR2 YNNKEL come from the germline V gene (reference sequence). CDR3 length: 16 amino acids. CDR3 sequence (DNA): TGTGCCAGCAGCCGTCGTCCGGGACAGGACGCCTATGGCTACACCTTC. Translating it yields CASSRRPGQDAYGYTF.

This sequence joins TRBV5-5 and TRBJ2-2; D unresolved. The V end lost 6 bases, the J end lost 0 bases, and 9 bases lay between the germline ends. The CDR3 runs to 14 residues. Germline CDR1 and CDR2: SGHKS and YYEKEE (reference sequence). The CDR3 region is CASTVNSNTGELFF. The CDR3, as DNA: TGTGCCAGCACCGTAAATTCGAACACCGGGGAGCTGTTTTTT.

J is TRBJ2-7 and V is TRBV7-9; 9 bases match TRBD1. Germline CDR1 is SEHNR and CDR2 is FQNEAQ (reference sequence). The CDR3 totals 17 residues. J lost 2 bases, V lost 4 bases, and 12 bases had no gene match. In DNA form, the CDR3 reads TGTGCCAGCAGCTCTAGTCTGGCGGGACAGGGAACCTACGAGCAGTACTTC. It translates to CASSSSLAGQGTYEQYF.

This sequence joins TRBV30 and TRBJ2-1; the D gene is possibly TRBD2 (6 bases). This CDR3 comprises 13 residues. CDR1 and CDR2 from the germline V gene are GTSNPN and SVGIG (reference sequence). V gave up 5 bases and J gave up 8 bases, with 16 bases separating them. CDR3 loop: CAWGRDFRDEQFF. Here the CDR3 DNA reads TGTGCCTGGGGCCGGGACTTTAGGGATGAGCAGTTCTTC.

The chain carries TRBV2 and TRBJ1-6; 12 nucleotides agree with TRBD1. The CDR3 runs 17 residues. V was pared by 6 bases and J by 9 bases, with 12 bases of the junction left unmatched. CDR1 SNHLY and CDR2 FYNNEI come from the germline V gene. The CDR3 spells CASRLPPGQGAGSPLHF. The CDR3 DNA reads as TGTGCCAGCAGGCTACCGCCGGGACAGGGGGCGGGTTCACCCCTCCACTTT.

The J gene is TRBJ1-4, the V gene TRBV24-1, with TRBD1 identical over 9 bases. V lost 3 bases and J lost 8; bases outside the gene matches: 6. The CDR3 totals 15 residues. Germline V gene sequence: CDR1 KGHDR, CDR2 SFDVKD. CDR3 loop: CATSDPTGGEEKLFF. CDR3 DNA: TGTGCCACCAGTGATCCCACAGGGGGCGAAGAAAAACTGTTTTTT.

Remarks on this clone: This is likely a read error, given that the CDR3 carries no conserved phenylalanine or tryptophan at its end. It is unclear where the CDR3 begins or ends on the DNA, so no DNA is shown, and the CDR3 is as TCRdb lists it. V gene TRBV11-2 combines with J gene TRBJ1-2. Germline CDR1 reads SGHAT; CDR2 reads FQNNGV. The CDR3 is 11 residues long, ends included. The CDR3 is CASNTPGGQGP.

The rearrangement links TRBV7-8 to TRBJ1-2; 7 bases line up with TRBD1. This CDR3 contains 17 residues. The V and J ends lost 2 bases and 9 bases, in that order; junction bases with no gene match: 18. Germline lookup yields CDR1 SGHVS and CDR2 FQNEAQ. CDR3 in DNA: TGTGCCAGCAGCTTAACCTCGGTAACAGGGGCGGCGACGAGCTACACCTTC. This encodes CASSLTSVTGAATSYTF.

The rearrangement uses TRBV27 and TRBJ2-5; tentative D call: TRBD1 (6 bases). The V end lost 1 base, the J end lost 5 bases, and 14 bases lay between the germline ends. The CDR3 runs 15 residues. The V gene's germline CDR1 is MNHEY and CDR2 SMNVEV (reference sequence). The CDR3 loop reads CASSLFTGTGETQYF. The CDR3 DNA reads as TGTGCCAGCAGTTTATTCACAGGGACGGGGGAGACCCAGTACTTC.

This clone was seen just once. The chain has TRBV30 and TRBJ2-7; 11 positions agree with TRBD2. The germline V gene encodes CDR1 GTSNPN and CDR2 SVGIG (reference sequence). The CDR3 consists of 16 residues. J gave up 6 bases and V 0 bases, and 10 bases lay outside the gene matches. The CDR3 bases are TGTGCCTGGAGTGTACTAGCGGGAGTCTCAGCAAGCGAGCAGTACTTC. This translates into CAWSVLAGVSASEQYF.

The genes are TRBV6-5 and TRBJ2-5; D might be TRBD2 (7 bases). V lost 6 bases and J 1 base, leaving 15 bases between the germline ends. The germline V gene encodes CDR1 MNHEY and CDR2 SVGAGI. This CDR3 contains 15 residues. DNA of the CDR3: TGTGCCAGCAGGGAGGGGGGGAGAGCCCAAGAGACCCAGTACTTC. It translates to CASREGGRAQETQYF.

V and J are TRBV19 and TRBJ2-1; 15 bases are a match to TRBD2. The CDR3 totals 17 residues. V trimming: 5 bases; J trimming: 6 bases; junction bases outside the gene matches: 8. CDR1 and CDR2 (germline): LNHDA, SQIVND (reference sequence). This CDR3 reads CASSSGLAGGGANEQFF. CDR3 nucleotide sequence: TGTGCCAGTAGTTCGGGACTAGCGGGGGGTGGGGCCAATGAGCAGTTCTTC.

The J gene is TRBJ1-2, the V gene TRBV19; D is undetermined. CDR1 LNHDA and CDR2 SQIVND come from the germline V gene (reference sequence). V was trimmed by 6 bases and J by 4 bases, leaving 18 bases between them. The CDR3 totals 15 residues. The chain's CDR3 is CASSSLRDRIYGYTF. DNA for the CDR3: TGTGCCAGTAGCTCTTTGAGGGATCGAATCTATGGCTACACCTTC.

The chain joins TRBV10-3 to TRBJ1-3, with D perhaps TRBD1 (5 bases). The CDR3 sequence is 17 residues long. CDR1 and CDR2 from the germline V gene are ENHRY and SYGVKD. V lost 6 bases and J lost 2, with 20 bases in between. The CDR3 is CAISALNDVGPGNTIYF. In DNA, the CDR3 is TGTGCCATCAGCGCGCTGAATGATGTGGGGCCTGGAAACACCATATATTTT.

The rearrangement uses TRBV7-6 and TRBJ2-1, with 7 nucleotides matching TRBD2. Germline V gene lookup returns CDR1 SGHVS and CDR2 FNYEAQ. The CDR3 spans 12 residues. V trimming: 4 bases; J trimming: 7 bases; junction bases outside the gene matches: 1. CDR3 DNA: TGTGCCAGCAGCTCACTAGCGAATGAGCAGTTCTTC. Translating it yields CASSSLANEQFF.

The V gene is TRBV6-5, the J gene TRBJ1-1, with TRBD1 matching over 9 bases. The CDR3 is made up of 14 amino acids. From germline, CDR1 is MNHEY and CDR2 SVGAGI. The trim removed 5 bases at V and 11 bases at J, leaving 12 bases unmatched. In DNA form, the CDR3 reads TGTGCCAGCAGTCTCGGGACAGGGCATCTAGAGGCTTTCTTT. As protein: CASSLGTGHLEAFF.

The chain employs TRBV2 and TRBJ1-5; D ambiguous. The CDR3 spans 15 residues. V lost 7 bases, J lost 6 bases, and 19 bases lay in between. CDR1 and CDR2 from the germline V gene are SNHLY and FYNNEI. CDR3 loop: CASTFAGSPIQPQHF. CDR3 coding DNA: TGTGCCAGCACATTCGCGGGATCGCCCATTCAGCCCCAGCATTTT.

This chain connects TRBV30 to TRBJ1-5; D is unclear. The germline V and J ends were trimmed by 2 bases and 7 bases, with 12 bases remaining between them. CDR3 length: 13 amino acids. CDR1 is GTSNPN and CDR2 is SVGIG in the germline V gene (reference sequence). The CDR3 loop reads CAWSSDMEQPQHF. In DNA, the CDR3 is TGTGCCTGGAGTAGCGATATGGAACAGCCCCAGCATTTT.